Detailed here is one T cell receptor beta chain. The antigen is unknown. The germline V gene encodes CDR1 KGHSH and CDR2 LQKENI. The CDR3 extends over 14 amino acids. The V end was cut by 1 base, the J end by 0 bases, with 6 bases between. Some clones are missing from TCRdb's copy, which holds only in-frame ones; the method was immunoSEQ multiplex PCR. The repertoire holds over 2 million clones, with 85% to 95% as singletons. This entry belongs to a study of shared clonotypes between healthy human individuals. Study at large: The study enrolled a couple of women and three men aged 18 to 49.

Study results and caveats: Non-shared clonotypes were found to have lower generation probabilities than the clonotypes that were shared by all four of the sorted-subset donors.

This rearrangement joins TRBV18 to TRBJ2-5; D is unresolved. The sample comprised naive CD4+ T cells sorted from blood. Subset: CD45RA+ positively selected. This TCR was recovered from a man aged 18-30 years in good health. The CDR3 is CASSPLRYQETQYF. The CDR3, as DNA: TGTGCCAGCTCACCACTTAGGTACCAAGAGACCCAGTACTTC.